This TCR beta chain came from a study of blood T cells in healthy people across ages. This clonotype was seen more than once but under ten times. Every donor provided ten milliliters of peripheral blood. PCR was performed a second time for roughly 7 to 11 cycles using a sample-barcoded 5' primer and a J-beta primer mix. TCRdb reanalysed the 5' RACE reads using MiXCR and keeps one entry per CDR3 protein. The profile shows over 600,000 distinct CDR3 sequences, more than 50% of them singletons. Germline loops: CDR1 MDHEN, CDR2 SYDVKM. V lost 9 bases to trimming and J lost 0 bases; unmatched junction nucleotides: 5. This CDR3 spans 14 amino acids.

The receptor comes from a man between 35 and 55 years old in good health. Sequencing used blood. The V gene is TRBV28, the J gene TRBJ2-3, with TRBD1 identical over 8 bases. The CDR3 bases are TGTGCCAGTCGCTGGACAGGGAGCACAGATACGCAGTATTTT. Translated: CASRWTGSTDTQYF.